Listed below are T cell receptor beta chains from one sample, sequenced in a study of cytomegalovirus exposure and HLA in healthy donors. Generated by immunoSEQ multiplex PCR, the TCRdb table keeps only in-frame clones and is missing some. The sample consists of fewer than 200,000 clones, roughly 70% of them appearing once. Sequencing was carried out using PBMCs. The receptors derive from a girl aged 10 to 17 in good health and CMV-seronegative. Both conserved end residues are part of each CDR3. Each record gives: J gene, clone size, V gene, D gene, CDR3 DNA, CDR3 protein. D genes are given only for firm matches. Only some rows state a clone size, as once, few, many or a class for expanded clones.

j_gene: TRBJ1-6
abundance: NA
v_gene: TRBV5-1
d_gene: NA
CDR3nt: TGCGCCAGCAGCTTGGAGGCCCATCAGGGAGGGACTTCACCCCTCCACTTT
CDR3aa: CASSLEAHQGGTSPLHF

j_gene: TRBJ1-4
abundance: NA
v_gene: TRBV6-5
d_gene: NA
CDR3nt: TGTGCCAGCAGCTACATGCGGGGGAAGGGTGAAAAACTGTTTTTT
CDR3aa: CASSYMRGKGEKLFF

j_gene: TRBJ2-7
abundance: NA
v_gene: TRBV9
d_gene: NA
CDR3nt: TGTGCCAGCAGCGCAACTACAGGGAAAAGCTCCTACGAGCAGTACTTC
CDR3aa: CASSATTGKSSYEQYF

j_gene: TRBJ2-5
abundance: NA
v_gene: TRBV5-1
d_gene: NA
CDR3nt: TGCGCCAGCAGCCAGGACACACCGCTTCTCCAAGAGACCCAGTACTTC
CDR3aa: CASSQDTPLLQETQYF

j_gene: TRBJ2-5
abundance: NA
v_gene: TRBV7-2
d_gene: TRBD2
CDR3nt: TGTGCCAGCAGCATCTCTAGCGGGGGGGCCCAAGAGACCCAGTACTTC
CDR3aa: CASSISSGGAQETQYF

j_gene: TRBJ1-4
abundance: NA
v_gene: TRBV5-6
d_gene: TRBD1
CDR3nt: TGTGCCAGCAGCTGGGGACAGGGGGATGAAAAACTGTTTTTT
CDR3aa: CASSWGQGDEKLFF

j_gene: TRBJ2-7
abundance: NA
v_gene: TRBV5-4
d_gene: TRBD1
CDR3nt: TGTGCCAGCAGCCCCCCGGACAGGGGATCCTACGAGCAGTACTTC
CDR3aa: CASSPPDRGSYEQYF

j_gene: TRBJ1-1
abundance: NA
v_gene: TRBV5-4
d_gene: NA
CDR3nt: TGTGCCAGCAGCTTGGTGGGGCACCCGAACACTGAAGCTTTCTTT
CDR3aa: CASSLVGHPNTEAFF

j_gene: TRBJ2-5
abundance: NA
v_gene: TRBV5-6
d_gene: NA
CDR3nt: TGTGCCAGCAGGGAGGGGGGGCTACAAGGAGAGACCCAGTACTTC
CDR3aa: CASREGGLQGETQYF

j_gene: TRBJ1-1
abundance: once
v_gene: TRBV7-9
d_gene: NA
CDR3nt: TGTGCCAGCAGCTTAGGGTCGGGGAGAGGGGGGAACACTGAAGCTTTCTTT
CDR3aa: CASSLGSGRGGNTEAFF

j_gene: TRBJ2-2
abundance: NA
v_gene: TRBV5-4
d_gene: TRBD2
CDR3nt: TGTGCCAGCAGCTTTCCCGGGGTAGCGGGGCAGAACACCGGGGAGCTGTTTTTT
CDR3aa: CASSFPGVAGQNTGELFF

j_gene: TRBJ1-1
abundance: few
v_gene: TRBV4-1
d_gene: TRBD1
CDR3nt: TGCGCCAGCAGCCACCCACCGGGACAGGGCAACACTGAAGCTTTCTTT
CDR3aa: CASSHPPGQGNTEAFF

j_gene: TRBJ2-4
abundance: NA
v_gene: TRBV15
d_gene: NA
CDR3nt: TGTGCCACCAGCAGGGGACTGGGAGTGGCTTTCAAAAACATTCAGTACTTC
CDR3aa: CATSRGLGVAFKNIQYF

j_gene: TRBJ2-7
abundance: NA
v_gene: TRBV6-5
d_gene: NA
CDR3nt: TGTGCCAGCAGCGCCGGGACTTACTACGAGCAGTACTTC
CDR3aa: CASSAGTYYEQYF

j_gene: TRBJ1-6
abundance: NA
v_gene: TRBV25-1
d_gene: NA
CDR3nt: TGTGCCAGCAGTGAATATCAAGGGAGGAATTCACCCCTCCGCTTT
CDR3aa: CASSEYQGRNSPLRF

j_gene: TRBJ2-1
abundance: few
v_gene: TRBV2
d_gene: NA
CDR3nt: TGTGCCAGCAGTGAACAGGGGACCTACAATGAGCAGTTCTTC
CDR3aa: CASSEQGTYNEQFF

j_gene: TRBJ2-5
abundance: NA
v_gene: TRBV6-1
d_gene: TRBD1
CDR3nt: TGTGCCAGCAGTGATTGGGGACAGGGGGCGGCGACCCAGTACTTC
CDR3aa: CASSDWGQGAATQYF

j_gene: TRBJ1-5
abundance: once
v_gene: TRBV21-1
d_gene: NA
CDR3nt: NA
CDR3aa: CASSKARWGRGAHQPQHF

j_gene: TRBJ1-1
abundance: few
v_gene: TRBV5-1
d_gene: TRBD1
CDR3nt: TGCGCCAGCGCGGACAGGGATAATGAAGCTTTCTTT
CDR3aa: CASADRDNEAFF

j_gene: TRBJ1-6
abundance: few
v_gene: TRBV2
d_gene: NA
CDR3nt: TGTGCCAGCAGTAGGGGGAACTCCTCACCCCTCCACTTT
CDR3aa: CASSRGNSSPLHF

j_gene: TRBJ1-5
abundance: NA
v_gene: TRBV13
d_gene: NA
CDR3nt: TGTGCCAGCAGCTTAGGCCGTGGCAATCAGCCCCAGCATTTT
CDR3aa: CASSLGRGNQPQHF

j_gene: TRBJ1-1
abundance: NA
v_gene: TRBV7-9
d_gene: TRBD1
CDR3nt: TGTGCCAGCAGCTTAGGTAGGACAGGGGGAGGAACTGAAGCTTTCTTT
CDR3aa: CASSLGRTGGGTEAFF

j_gene: TRBJ2-1
abundance: NA
v_gene: TRBV10-3
d_gene: NA
CDR3nt: TGTGCCATCAGTATAGGTGGGGAGTACAATGAGCAGTTCTTC
CDR3aa: CAISIGGEYNEQFF

j_gene: TRBJ2-7
abundance: once
v_gene: TRBV6-1
d_gene: NA
CDR3nt: TGTGCCAGCAACAGGGTAAACGACGAGCAGTACTTC
CDR3aa: CASNRVNDEQYF

j_gene: TRBJ2-1
abundance: few
v_gene: TRBV13
d_gene: TRBD1
CDR3nt: TGTGCCAGCAGCTTGGGACAGGTTCAGTTCTTC
CDR3aa: CASSLGQVQFF

j_gene: TRBJ2-5
abundance: NA
v_gene: TRBV4-2
d_gene: TRBD2
CDR3nt: TGTGCCAGCAGCCGAAACGGGGGGGCCGTGGGGGAGACCCAGTACTTC
CDR3aa: CASSRNGGAVGETQYF

j_gene: TRBJ2-7
abundance: NA
v_gene: TRBV4-1
d_gene: NA
CDR3nt: TGCGCCAGCAGCCATTCAACAGAACAGACCTACGAGCAGTACTTC
CDR3aa: CASSHSTEQTYEQYF

j_gene: TRBJ2-5
abundance: NA
v_gene: TRBV5-1
d_gene: TRBD1
CDR3nt: TGCGCCAGCAGCTCCGACAGGGGAGAGACCCAGTACTTC
CDR3aa: CASSSDRGETQYF

j_gene: TRBJ2-1
abundance: NA
v_gene: TRBV11-2
d_gene: TRBD2
CDR3nt: TGTGCCAGCAGCTTCGGGACTAGCGGTAATGAGCAGTTCTTC
CDR3aa: CASSFGTSGNEQFF

j_gene: TRBJ2-1
abundance: NA
v_gene: TRBV29-1
d_gene: TRBD1
CDR3nt: TGCAGCGTTCAGGGGGCATACAATGAGCAGTTCTTC
CDR3aa: CSVQGAYNEQFF

j_gene: TRBJ2-5
abundance: NA
v_gene: TRBV2
d_gene: NA
CDR3nt: TGTGCCAGCGGGGAGAACAGGGTCATCGAGACCCAGTACTTC
CDR3aa: CASGENRVIETQYF

j_gene: TRBJ1-2
abundance: NA
v_gene: TRBV9
d_gene: NA
CDR3nt: TGTGCCAGCACCCCGTGGGAGGGCTCTAACTATGGCTACACCTTC
CDR3aa: CASTPWEGSNYGYTF

j_gene: TRBJ2-6
abundance: NA
v_gene: TRBV19
d_gene: NA
CDR3nt: TGTGCCTGTCAAATGTTGTCTGGGGCCAACGTCCTGACTTTC
CDR3aa: CACQMLSGANVLTF

j_gene: TRBJ1-6
abundance: few
v_gene: TRBV6-1
d_gene: TRBD1
CDR3nt: TGTGCCAGCAGTGAACAGGACAGGGGTAATTCACCCCTCCACTTT
CDR3aa: CASSEQDRGNSPLHF

j_gene: TRBJ2-5
abundance: NA
v_gene: TRBV6-5
d_gene: TRBD2
CDR3nt: TGTGCCAGCAGTTACGCTAGCGGGGGGGCCGAGACCCAGTACTTC
CDR3aa: CASSYASGGAETQYF

j_gene: TRBJ2-1
abundance: NA
v_gene: TRBV7-3
d_gene: NA
CDR3nt: TGTGCCAGCAGTGTAAGGGCAGGGCCCTCCTACAATGAGCAGTTCTTC
CDR3aa: CASSVRAGPSYNEQFF

j_gene: TRBJ2-5
abundance: NA
v_gene: TRBV5-1
d_gene: NA
CDR3nt: TGCGCCAGCCGCGGTGTACTCGGGGAGACCCAGTACTTC
CDR3aa: CASRGVLGETQYF

j_gene: TRBJ2-5
abundance: NA
v_gene: TRBV2
d_gene: NA
CDR3nt: TGTGCCAGCAGTGAGGGGAGGGGGGAGACCCAGTACTTC
CDR3aa: CASSEGRGETQYF

j_gene: TRBJ1-5
abundance: NA
v_gene: TRBV6-1
d_gene: NA
CDR3nt: TGTGCCAGCAGTGATTGGGGGGAAAATCAGCCCCAGCATTTT
CDR3aa: CASSDWGENQPQHF